Listed below are T cell receptor beta chains from one sample, sequenced in a study of blood T cell repertoires in COVID-19. The repertoire was sequenced with immunoSEQ multiplex PCR; TCRdb's copy has only in-frame clones and lacks some. Of some 200,000 clones in the sample, more than 75% were seen once. Input material: PBMCs or T cells enriched from blood (not recorded which). All receptors derive from a woman aged 50 to 60 who had recovered from COVID-19. CDR3s include the opening cysteine and the closing phenylalanine or tryptophan. The order of the fields is clone size, J gene, V gene, D gene, CDR3 protein, CDR3 DNA. The D gene is left open where the match is weak. A row's size may be missing; if present it is once, few, many or a size class.

clone_size: .
j_call: TRBJ2-4
v_call: TRBV18
d_call: TRBD1
cdr3_aa: CASSPIFGQEGGVIQYF
cdr3_nt: TGTGCCAGCTCCCCTATTTTTGGACAGGAAGGGGGTGTCATTCAGTACTTC

clone_size: .
j_call: TRBJ1-2
v_call: TRBV9
d_call: TRBD1
cdr3_aa: CASSFTTGPNYGYTF
cdr3_nt: TGTGCCAGCAGCTTCACGACAGGGCCTAATTATGGCTACACCTTC

clone_size: few
j_call: TRBJ1-1
v_call: TRBV20-1
d_call: TRBD1
cdr3_aa: CSAGQAAAFF
cdr3_nt: TGCAGTGCGGGACAGGCTGCAGCTTTCTTT

clone_size: .
j_call: TRBJ2-3
v_call: TRBV20-1
d_call: .
cdr3_aa: CSASTATGVGRDTQYF
cdr3_nt: TGCAGTGCTAGTACAGCGACGGGAGTGGGGCGAGATACGCAGTATTTT

clone_size: once
j_call: TRBJ1-2
v_call: TRBV27
d_call: TRBD1
cdr3_aa: CASSLSDRTDGYTF
cdr3_nt: TGTGCCAGCAGTTTATCGGACAGGACCGATGGCTACACCTTC

clone_size: .
j_call: TRBJ1-2
v_call: TRBV29-1
d_call: .
cdr3_aa: CSVGEGSRGYTF
cdr3_nt: TGCAGCGTTGGGGAGGGTAGCCGAGGCTACACCTTC

clone_size: .
j_call: TRBJ2-6
v_call: TRBV9
d_call: .
cdr3_aa: CASTAQGANVLTF
cdr3_nt: TGTGCCAGCACCGCGCAAGGGGCCAACGTCCTGACTTTC

clone_size: .
j_call: TRBJ2-3
v_call: TRBV6-1
d_call: .
cdr3_aa: CASSENGLRSTDTQYF
cdr3_nt: TGTGCCAGCAGTGAAAATGGACTGAGGAGCACAGATACGCAGTATTTT

clone_size: .
j_call: TRBJ2-7
v_call: TRBV6-5
d_call: TRBD2
cdr3_aa: CASISGGRSYEQYF
cdr3_nt: TGTGCCAGCATTTCGGGAGGGAGGTCCTACGAGCAGTACTTC

clone_size: .
j_call: TRBJ1-4
v_call: TRBV5-6
d_call: TRBD1
cdr3_aa: CASSAGQGGTLSEKLFF
cdr3_nt: TGTGCCAGCAGCGCGGGACAGGGAGGGACCCTTTCGGAAAAACTGTTTTTT

clone_size: .
j_call: TRBJ1-6
v_call: TRBV28
d_call: TRBD1
cdr3_aa: CASITGVHSPLHF
cdr3_nt: TGTGCCAGCATAACAGGGGTGCATTCACCCCTCCACTTT

clone_size: few
j_call: TRBJ1-2
v_call: TRBV7-9
d_call: .
cdr3_aa: CASSLEPGKAYGYTF
cdr3_nt: TGTGCCAGCAGCTTAGAGCCGGGGAAGGCCTATGGCTACACCTTC

clone_size: .
j_call: TRBJ2-2
v_call: TRBV5-5
d_call: .
cdr3_aa: CASSFVGGSGELFF
cdr3_nt: TGTGCCAGCAGCTTCGTAGGGGGATCCGGGGAGCTGTTTTTT

clone_size: .
j_call: TRBJ1-2
v_call: TRBV29-1
d_call: .
cdr3_aa: CSVEADSHYGYTF
cdr3_nt: TGCAGCGTTGAGGCAGACAGCCACTATGGCTACACCTTC

clone_size: .
j_call: TRBJ1-1
v_call: TRBV11-2
d_call: TRBD1
cdr3_aa: CASSRGQGNTEAFF
cdr3_nt: TGTGCCAGCAGCCGGGGACAGGGAAACACTGAAGCTTTCTTT

clone_size: few
j_call: TRBJ1-2
v_call: TRBV29-1
d_call: TRBD1
cdr3_aa: CSVWGAGGQANYGYTF
cdr3_nt: TGCAGCGTTTGGGGGGCAGGGGGACAAGCTAACTATGGCTACACCTTC

clone_size: few
j_call: TRBJ1-1
v_call: TRBV10-1
d_call: .
cdr3_aa: CASSEGGGTEAFF
cdr3_nt: TGCGCCAGCAGTGAGGGGGGAGGCACTGAAGCTTTCTTT

clone_size: .
j_call: TRBJ1-6
v_call: TRBV7-8
d_call: TRBD1
cdr3_aa: CATRTGEQNAPLHF
cdr3_nt: TGTGCCACCCGGACAGGGGAACAGAACGCACCCCTCCACTTT

clone_size: .
j_call: TRBJ1-5
v_call: TRBV24-1
d_call: .
cdr3_aa: CATSGGRDQPQHF
cdr3_nt: TGTGCCACCAGTGGCGGTAGAGATCAGCCCCAGCATTTT

clone_size: few
j_call: TRBJ2-3
v_call: TRBV11-2
d_call: TRBD2
cdr3_aa: CASSLLAGSTDTQYF
cdr3_nt: TGTGCCAGCAGCTTATTAGCGGGAAGCACAGATACGCAGTATTTT

clone_size: few
j_call: TRBJ1-2
v_call: TRBV15
d_call: TRBD1
cdr3_aa: CATSRVRQGGDYGYTF
cdr3_nt: TGTGCCACCAGCAGAGTAAGACAGGGAGGCGACTATGGCTACACCTTC

clone_size: .
j_call: TRBJ2-1
v_call: TRBV4-2
d_call: TRBD1
cdr3_aa: CASSQLGQVNEQFF
cdr3_nt: TGTGCCAGCAGCCAGCTAGGACAGGTTAATGAGCAGTTCTTC

clone_size: .
j_call: TRBJ1-5
v_call: TRBV27
d_call: TRBD1
cdr3_aa: CASSLLGTGILSNQPQHF
cdr3_nt: TGTGCCAGCAGTTTATTGGGGACAGGGATTTTGAGCAATCAGCCCCAGCATTTT